A single sample is the source of the 2 T cell receptor beta chains below, sequenced in a study of beta chain features in type 1 diabetes. The study's findings and limits: Moderate yet significant TCRB CDR3 shortening was seen in Type 1 diabetes patients in all four CD4+ subsets.

The authors reverse transcribed all of the isolated RNA, so sequencing captured expressed TCRB transcripts. The assay was immunoSEQ multiplex PCR, and TCRdb's table has in-frame clones only and misses some. This table has about 240,000 clones, 11% to 15% appearing once. These TCRs are of unknown antigen specificity. The sequencing sample was made of naive CD4+ T cells from blood. The receptor set was obtained from a man under 40 with type 1 diabetes.

This clone was seen only a few times. The genes are TRBV5-1 and TRBJ1-4, with TRBD1 matching 8 bases. CDR3 size: 14 residues. The germline V gene encodes CDR1 SGHRS and CDR2 YFSETQ. Unmatched junction bases numbered 9, after V lost 7 bases and J lost 7 bases. CDR3 DNA sequence: TGCGCCAGCTCAATTGGACAGGGAAGTGAAAAACTGTTTTTT. Residues: CASSIGQGSEKLFF.

The chain links TRBV30 to TRBJ1-2; 8 bases map to TRBD1. V lost 5 bases and J lost 8; bases outside the gene matches: 10. Looked up from germline, CDR1 is GTSNPN and CDR2 is SVGIG (reference sequence). This CDR3 region has 13 residues. The CDR3 nucleotides read TGTGCCTGGGTCCTTGACAGGGGAAACGGCTACACCTTC. Translation gives CAWVLDRGNGYTF.